Listed here is a single T cell receptor beta chain. What it recognizes is unknown. The germline V gene has CDR1 SGHRS and CDR2 YFSETQ. CDR3 size: 14 residues. V was clipped by 3 bases and J by 4 bases; unmatched bases: 6. The sample originates from a study of T-cell memory formation after mild COVID-19. Whole-study findings and limits: Nothing confirmed that second-wave clones peaking on day 37 were specific for SARS-CoV-2. Within pre-infection memory, some responding clones were found, suggesting cross-reactive memory joined.

Using its own MiXCR run on the 5' RACE reads, TCRdb lists one record per CDR3 protein. The sample includes about 210,000 distinct CDR3 sequences, about 10% of them seen just once. Source material: PBMCs or a T cell subset sorted from them (not recorded which). The chain has TRBV5-1 and TRBJ2-7; 8 bases fit TRBD1. The clonotype originates from a man between 18 and 29 years old who had mild COVID-19 (a few samples of this study predate the infection). Cell type and time point are not known. The chain's CDR3 is CASSSTGTGYEQYF. The CDR3 bases are TGCGCCAGCAGCTCCACCGGGACAGGTTACGAGCAGTACTTC.